This passage covers 2 T cell receptor beta chains from one sample sequenced in a study of vaccination effects on CD4 cells after COVID-19 (dated by TCRdb to the early 2020s). The ViraFEST assay stimulated PBMC with viral peptide pools and then used TCR sequencing to identify antigen-specific CD4+ T cell clonotypes by expansion. After around eleven days of culture, CD4+ T cells were isolated with the EasySep CD4+ T cell isolation kit. Participants received two doses of either the BNT162b2 or the mRNA-1273 mRNA SARS-CoV-2 vaccine. These receptors have no identified antigens. Library construction relied on the immunoSEQ multiplex PCR assay. This immuneACCESS table, as held by TCRdb, lists in-frame sequences with V and J called but not all clones. Of the missing ones, under half trace to an unresolved V gene in checked studies; the others have no known cause. This sample lists roughly 70,000 clones; 74% were detected once. Roughly 1.6% of the sample goes to the ten largest clones.

The sample here was CD4+ T cells from PBMCs cultured with HCoV-229E spike peptides, taken after COVID-19 vaccination. The label giving this sample's cell subset or site can be read as: HCoV-229E spike overlapping peptide pool stimulation. These receptors came from a human donor who received a COVID-19 vaccine.

V is TRBV7-9 and J is TRBJ2-7; D ambiguous. Germline V gives CDR1 SEHNR, CDR2 FQNEAQ (reference sequence). V lost 2 bases and J 3 bases, leaving 8 bases between the germline ends. CDR3 size: 13 residues. The CDR3 sequence: CASSLNTDYEQYV. CDR3 DNA: TGTGCCAGCAGCTTAAATACGGACTACGAGCAGTACGTC.

The chain combines TRBV12-5 with TRBJ2-1; 7 bases match TRBD2. Germline CDR1 and CDR2: LGHNT and FRNRAP. There are 17 residues in the CDR3. The junction had 11 bases not matched to a gene; V was cut back by 4 bases and J by 2 bases. Written as DNA, the CDR3 is TGTGCTAGTGGTTCCCCTAGCGGCCCGGCCGCCTACAATGAGCAGTTCTTC. It yields the protein CASGSPSGPAAYNEQFF.